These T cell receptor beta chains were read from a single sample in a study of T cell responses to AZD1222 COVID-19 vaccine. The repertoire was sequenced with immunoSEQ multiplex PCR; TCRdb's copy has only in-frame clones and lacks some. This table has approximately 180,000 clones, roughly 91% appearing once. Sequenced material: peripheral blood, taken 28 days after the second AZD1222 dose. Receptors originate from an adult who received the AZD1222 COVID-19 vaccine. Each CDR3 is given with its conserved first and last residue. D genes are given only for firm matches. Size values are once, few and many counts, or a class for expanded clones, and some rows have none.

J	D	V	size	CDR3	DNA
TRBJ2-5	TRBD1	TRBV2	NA	CASMTGGWETQYF	TGTGCCAGCATGACAGGGGGTTGGGAGACCCAGTACTTC
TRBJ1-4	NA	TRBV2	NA	CAGSGGGYNEKLFF	TGTGCCGGCTCGGGGGGCGGCTATAATGAAAAACTGTTTTTT
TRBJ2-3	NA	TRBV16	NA	CASSGGRNTDTQYF	TGTGCCAGCAGTGGCGGACGGAACACAGATACGCAGTATTTT
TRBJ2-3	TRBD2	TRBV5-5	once	CASSSLSGIPPADTQYF	TGTGCCAGCAGCTCACTTAGCGGGATCCCCCCCGCAGATACGCAGTATTTT
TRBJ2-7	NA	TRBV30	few	CAWRQGSYEQYF	TGTGCCTGGAGGCAAGGGTCCTACGAGCAGTACTTC
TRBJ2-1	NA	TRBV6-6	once	CASSSAALNEQFF	TGTGCCAGCTCCAGCGCAGCCCTCAATGAGCAGTTCTTC
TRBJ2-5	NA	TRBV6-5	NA	CASSLHRNQETQYF	TGTGCCAGCAGCTTACACAGGAACCAAGAGACCCAGTACTTC
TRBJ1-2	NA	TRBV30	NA	CAWNPGAGVNYGYTF	TGTGCCTGGAACCCGGGGGCAGGAGTAAACTATGGCTACACCTTC
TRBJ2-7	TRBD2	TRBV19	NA	CASSIGGLAGAEQYF	TGTGCCAGTAGTATTGGGGGGCTAGCGGGAGCCGAGCAGTACTTC
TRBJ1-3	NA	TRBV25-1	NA	CASSDSEGLSGNTIYF	TGTGCCAGCAGTGATTCAGAGGGACTCTCTGGAAACACCATATATTTT
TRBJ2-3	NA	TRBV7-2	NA	CASSRRVRDTQYF	TGTGCCAGCAGCAGACGGGTCAGAGATACGCAGTATTTT
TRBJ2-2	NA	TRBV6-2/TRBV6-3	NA	CASSPGQTNTGELFF	TGTGCCAGCAGCCCTGGACAGACCAACACCGGGGAGCTGTTTTTT